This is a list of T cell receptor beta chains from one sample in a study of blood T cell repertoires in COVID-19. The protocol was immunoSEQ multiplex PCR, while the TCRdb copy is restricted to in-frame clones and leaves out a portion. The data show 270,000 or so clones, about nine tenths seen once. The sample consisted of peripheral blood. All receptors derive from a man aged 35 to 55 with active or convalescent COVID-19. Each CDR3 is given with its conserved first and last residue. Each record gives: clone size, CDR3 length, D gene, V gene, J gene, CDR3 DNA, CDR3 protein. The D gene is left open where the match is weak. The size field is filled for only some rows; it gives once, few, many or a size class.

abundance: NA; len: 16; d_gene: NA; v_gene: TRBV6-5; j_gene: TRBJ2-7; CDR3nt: TGTGCCAGCAGTTACTCTTACCGGGACTCGTCCTACGAGCAGTACTTC; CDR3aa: CASSYSYRDSSYEQYF
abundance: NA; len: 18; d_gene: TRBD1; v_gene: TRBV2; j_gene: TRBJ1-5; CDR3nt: TGTGCCAGCAGTGAAGGGACAGGGGGATTTAGGGTGGATCAGCCCCAGCATTTT; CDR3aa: CASSEGTGGFRVDQPQHF
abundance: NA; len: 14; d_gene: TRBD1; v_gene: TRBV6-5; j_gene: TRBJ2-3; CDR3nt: TGTGCCAGCAGTCTACAGGGGGCAACAGATACGCAGTATTTT; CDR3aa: CASSLQGATDTQYF
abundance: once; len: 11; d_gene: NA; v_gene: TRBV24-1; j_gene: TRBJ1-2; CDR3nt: TGTGCCACCAGTGATGCAGTCGGGTACACCTTC; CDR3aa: CATSDAVGYTF
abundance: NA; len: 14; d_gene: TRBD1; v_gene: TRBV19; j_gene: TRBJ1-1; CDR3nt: TGTGCCAGTACTTGGGACAGAATGAACACTGAAGCTTTCTTT; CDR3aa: CASTWDRMNTEAFF
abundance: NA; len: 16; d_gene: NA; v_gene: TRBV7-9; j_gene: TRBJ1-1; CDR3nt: TGTGCCAGCAGCTTAGTGGGGACTCTCGGGGGCACTGAAGCTTTCTTT; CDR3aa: CASSLVGTLGGTEAFF
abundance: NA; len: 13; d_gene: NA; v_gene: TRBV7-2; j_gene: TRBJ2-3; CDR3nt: TGTGCCAGCAGCATCACTAGCACAGATACGCAGTATTTT; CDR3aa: CASSITSTDTQYF
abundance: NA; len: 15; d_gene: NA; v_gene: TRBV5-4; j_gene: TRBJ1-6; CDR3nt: TGTGCCAGCAGCATAGACTCCCGGCCCAATTCACCCCTCCACTTT; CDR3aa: CASSIDSRPNSPLHF
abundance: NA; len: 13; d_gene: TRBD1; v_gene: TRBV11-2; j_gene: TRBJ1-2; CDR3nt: TGTGCCAGCAGCTTAGGACAGGGGGCTGGCTACACCTTC; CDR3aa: CASSLGQGAGYTF
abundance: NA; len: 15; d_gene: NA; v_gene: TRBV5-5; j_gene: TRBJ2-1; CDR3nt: TGTGCCAGCAGCTTGGACCTAAGCTCCTACAATGAGCAGTTCTTC; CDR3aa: CASSLDLSSYNEQFF
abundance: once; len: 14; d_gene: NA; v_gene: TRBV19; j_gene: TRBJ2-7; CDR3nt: TGTGCCAGTACCAAAGGGGGGGCGGCCTACGAGCAGTACTTC; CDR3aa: CASTKGGAAYEQYF
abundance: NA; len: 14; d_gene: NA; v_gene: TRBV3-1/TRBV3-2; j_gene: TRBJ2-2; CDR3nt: TGTGCCAGCAGCCAAGGGACACGTCCCGGGGAGCTGTTTTTT; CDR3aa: CASSQGTRPGELFF
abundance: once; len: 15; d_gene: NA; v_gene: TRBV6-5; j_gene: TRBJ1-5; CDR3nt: TGTGCCAGCAGTTCCCTCTCAGGGGCGAGGCAGCCCCAGCATTTT; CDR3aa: CASSSLSGARQPQHF